One and the same sample provided the 23 T cell receptor beta chains below, sequenced in a study of Ad26.COV2.S vaccination and SARS-CoV-2 variants. Treatment reported: about 20 received Ad26.COV2.S at low or high dose, single or two shots; several received placebo; per-sample allocation not given. The samples were gathered on day 63 after the first injection of vaccine or placebo. Generated by immunoSEQ multiplex PCR, the TCRdb table keeps only in-frame clones and is missing some. The sample carries 430,000 or so clones, 80% to 90% recorded once. Sequenced here: peripheral blood, sampled in a trial of Ad26.COV2.S vaccine versus placebo. The origin of the receptors is a person between 18 and 65 years old who received the Ad26.COV2.S COVID-19 vaccine or a placebo.

J is TRBJ2-1 and V is TRBV6-2 or TRBV6-3; either TRBD1 or TRBD2 may fit D (5 bases each). The CDR3 spans 15 residues. The V gene lost 2 bases and the J gene lost 6 bases, with 14 bases spanning the gap. CDR1 MNHEY and CDR2 SVGEGT come from the germline V gene. The CDR3 here is CASSYGAGSLNEQFF. For the CDR3, the DNA is TGTGCCAGCAGTTACGGGGCAGGGAGTCTCAATGAGCAGTTCTTC.

The chain recombines TRBV9 with TRBJ2-2, with D unresolved. CDR3 size: 14 residues. V gave up 2 bases and J gave up 4 bases, with 9 bases separating them. Germline lookup yields CDR1 SGDLS and CDR2 YYNGEE. The chain's CDR3 is CASSVTSGTGELFF. CDR3 sequence (DNA): TGTGCCAGCAGCGTCACCTCAGGCACCGGGGAGCTGTTTTTT.

The rearrangement joins TRBV5-1 to TRBJ1-1, with 7 bases identical to TRBD1. CDR3 length equals 15 residues. Germline values: CDR1 SGHRS, CDR2 YFSETQ. Trimming cost V 4 bases and J 10 bases; bases outside gene matches: 16. This CDR3 reads CASSRLQGWGLGAFF. CDR3 bases: TGCGCCAGCAGCCGACTACAGGGGTGGGGCTTGGGAGCTTTCTTT.

The chain couples TRBV2 to TRBJ1-1, with 7 bases lining up with TRBD1. Germline V CDR1 and CDR2: SNHLY, FYNNEI. The V gene end was trimmed by 6 bases and the J gene end by 7 bases; junction bases not matched to a gene: 5. The CDR3 runs 12 residues. The CDR3 reads CASRLGTVEAFF. For the CDR3, the DNA is TGTGCCAGCAGGCTAGGGACAGTTGAAGCTTTCTTT.

The J gene is TRBJ2-5, the V gene TRBV18; D perhaps matches TRBD2 (6 bases). The CDR3 contains 16 residues. Germline V gene sequence: CDR1 KGHSH, CDR2 LQKENI. V dropped 0 bases and J dropped 1 base, with 12 bases sitting between them. The CDR3: CASSPPWAGTQETQYF. CDR3 bases: TGTGCCAGCTCACCACCTTGGGCGGGGACCCAAGAGACCCAGTACTTC.

This clone turned up a few times. This sequence joins TRBV3-1 (or the pseudogene TRBV3-2) and TRBJ1-2; 8 nucleotides agree with TRBD1. The V gene end was trimmed by 5 bases and the J gene end by 1 base; junction bases not matched to a gene: 6. Germline V CDR1 and CDR2: LGHDT, YNNKEL (reference sequence). The CDR3 length is 15 residues. The CDR3 region has the DNA TGTGCCAGCAGCGACAGGGGACGATATAACTATGGCTACACCTTC. Its protein product is CASSDRGRYNYGYTF.

The chain has TRBV28 and TRBJ2-7; D gene ambiguous. The CDR3 spans 14 residues. Trimming left V 0 bases short and J 1 base short, with 7 bases between. CDR1 is MDHEN and CDR2 is SYDVKM in the germline V gene. The CDR3 is CASSLWGNSYEQYV. The CDR3 nucleotides read TGTGCCAGCAGTTTATGGGGAAATTCCTACGAGCAGTACGTC.

This chain connects TRBV5-1 to TRBJ1-1, with D possibly being TRBD1 (5 bases). This CDR3 is built from 14 residues. Germline V CDR1 and CDR2: SGHRS, YFSETQ. Trimming stripped 3 bases from V and 1 base from J, with 10 bases between. The CDR3 region is CASSSREGNTEAFF. In DNA form, the CDR3 reads TGCGCCAGCAGCTCCAGGGAGGGGAACACTGAAGCTTTCTTT.

The chain's CDR3 is CASSTGTNSNQPQHF. The DNA for the CDR3 is TGTGCCAGCAGTACCGGGACAAATAGCAATCAGCCCCAGCATTTT. This chain joins TRBV6-6 and TRBJ1-5; D perhaps matches TRBD1 (6 bases). The CDR3 has 15 amino acids. The germline V gene encodes CDR1 MNHNY and CDR2 SVGAGI (reference sequence). V was cut by 5 bases and J by 0 bases, with 11 bases left in between.

This chain links TRBV11-3 with TRBJ2-1; D remains ambiguous. Trimming took off 5 bases at V and 7 bases at J, with 9 bases between the two ends. Germline lookup yields CDR1 SGHNT and CDR2 YENEEA. There are 12 residues in the CDR3. The DNA for the CDR3 is TGTGCCAGCAGCAACGGACCAAATGAGCAGTTCTTC. It translates to CASSNGPNEQFF.

This clone was found once. This rearrangement joins TRBV2 to TRBJ2-1; D is unresolved. Germline V gene data show CDR1 as SNHLY and CDR2 as FYNNEI. The V end was cut by 4 bases, the J end by 4 bases, with 8 bases between. The length of the CDR3 is 13 residues. This chain's CDR3 is CASSGPAYNEQFF. Written as DNA, the CDR3 is TGTGCCAGCAGTGGCCCAGCGTACAATGAGCAGTTCTTC. The variable domain in full, with the rest retrieved from reference TRBV2 and TRBJ2-1, is EPEVTQTPSHQVTQMGQEVILRCVPISNHLYFYWYRQILGQKVEFLVSFYNNEISEKSEIFDDQFSVERPDGSNFTLKIRSTKLEDSAMYFCASSGPAYNEQFFGPGTRLTVL.

The chain is built from TRBV21-1 and TRBJ2-7; the table gives TRBD1 as D, unverified against the DNA. TRBV21-1 is a known pseudogene. CDR3 length equals 15 residues. CDR3 sequence reads: CASSKDKDRSYEQYV. CDR3 sequence (DNA): TGTGCCAGCAGCAAAGATAAGGACAGATCCTACGAGCAGTACGTC.

V gene TRBV27 combines with J gene TRBJ2-2, with D maybe TRBD1 (5 bases). This CDR3 has 15 residues. CDR1 is MNHEY, CDR2 SMNVEV, per germline (reference sequence). Trimming stripped 3 bases from V and 2 bases from J, with 10 bases between. CDR3 in DNA: TGTGCCAGCAGTTTCGACAGATATAACACCGGGGAGCTGTTTTTT. Translation gives CASSFDRYNTGELFF.

This clone appeared a few times. Other DNA sequences of this sample code for an identical CDR3. The chain carries TRBV2 and TRBJ1-2; D ambiguous. This CDR3 has 11 residues. Germline-derived CDR1 and CDR2 are SNHLY and FYNNEI. The V end lost 5 bases, the J end lost 4 bases, and 5 bases lay between the germline ends. CDR3 nucleotides: TGTGCCAGCAGTTACAGCTATGGCTACACCTTC. Its protein product is CASSYSYGYTF.

The chain couples TRBV9 to TRBJ1-2, with 10 bases identical to TRBD1. J lost 6 bases, V lost 2 bases, and 4 bases had no gene match. The CDR3 is made up of 14 amino acids. Per germline, CDR1 SGDLS and CDR2 YYNGEE. The CDR3 sequence is CASSVTGTGDGYTF. For the CDR3, the DNA is TGTGCCAGCAGCGTTACCGGGACAGGGGATGGCTACACCTTC.

The CDR3 region is CASSLVLKDREGYTF. CDR3 bases: TGTGCCAGCAGCTTGGTACTAAAGGACAGGGAGGGCTACACCTTC. The V call is TRBV5-6, the J call TRBJ1-2, with 8 bases lining up with TRBD1. Losses at the gene ends were 0 bases for V and 8 bases for J; bases not matched to a gene: 9. CDR3 length equals 15 residues. Germline CDR1 and CDR2: SGHDT and YYEEEE.

V usage is TRBV19 and J usage is TRBJ2-1; the D gene is possibly TRBD1 (6 bases). Germline V gene sequence: CDR1 LNHDA, CDR2 SQIVND (reference sequence). This CDR3 contains 16 residues. The V end was cut by 5 bases, the J end by 0 bases, with 14 bases between. DNA of the CDR3: TGTGCCAGTAGTCCACAGGGAACTAGCTCCTACAATGAGCAGTTCTTC. Its translation: CASSPQGTSSYNEQFF.

The V gene is TRBV24-1, the J gene TRBJ2-5; the D gene is possibly TRBD1 (6 bases). The germline V and J ends were trimmed by 5 bases and 12 bases, with 15 bases remaining between them. CDR3 length: 12 residues. Germline lookup yields CDR1 KGHDR and CDR2 SFDVKD. The CDR3, as DNA: TGTGCCACCAGTGGAGATGGGGGACATGAGTACTTC. This sequence encodes CATSGDGGHEYF.

The chain combines TRBV10-2 with TRBJ2-2, with 13 bases lining up with TRBD2. This CDR3 is built from 16 residues. Germline CDR1 and CDR2: WSHSY and SAAADI. V shed 6 bases, J shed 4 bases, and the junction held 5 bases outside the gene matches. The CDR3 loop reads CASRGLAGRGTGELFF. The DNA for the CDR3 is TGCGCCAGCAGGGGACTAGCGGGGCGTGGCACCGGGGAGCTGTTTTTT.

This chain uses TRBV14 with TRBJ2-7, with 7 bases that match TRBD1. In germline, CDR1 is SGHDN, CDR2 FVKESK. CDR3 length: 18 residues. V shed 4 bases, J shed 2 bases, and the junction held 17 bases outside the gene matches. The chain's CDR3 is CASSLIPGRQGLTYEQYF. The DNA of the CDR3 is TGTGCCAGCAGCCTCATCCCGGGCAGACAGGGCCTAACCTACGAGCAGTACTTC.

The rearrangement uses TRBV10-3 and TRBJ2-2, with D unclear. The germline V and J ends were trimmed by 3 bases and 3 bases, with 11 bases remaining between them. Germline CDR1 and CDR2: ENHRY and SYGVKD. The CDR3 loop spans 15 amino acids. CDR3 in amino acids: CAISDLLRDTGELFF. The CDR3 nucleotides are TGTGCCATCAGTGACTTGCTACGGGACACCGGGGAGCTGTTTTTT.

The rearrangement links TRBV7-9 to TRBJ2-7; 7 bases line up with TRBD1. Germline V lookup: CDR1 SEHNR, CDR2 FQNEAQ (reference sequence). After removal of 5 bases from V and 1 base from J, the junction contained 14 bases not matched to a gene. The CDR3 length is 17 residues. The CDR3 sequence: CASSPRGGPSSSYEQYF. CDR3 DNA sequence: TGTGCCAGCAGCCCCCGAGGGGGCCCAAGTTCTTCCTACGAGCAGTACTTC.

The chain recombines TRBV2 with TRBJ1-5; a possible D gene is TRBD1 (5 bases). There are 13 residues in the CDR3. The germline CDR1 and CDR2 sequences are SNHLY and FYNNEI. The V end was cut by 3 bases, the J end by 7 bases, with 10 bases between. CDR3 protein: CASSDRGEQPQHF. The CDR3 nucleotides read TGTGCCAGCAGTGATCGGGGGGAACAGCCCCAGCATTTT.